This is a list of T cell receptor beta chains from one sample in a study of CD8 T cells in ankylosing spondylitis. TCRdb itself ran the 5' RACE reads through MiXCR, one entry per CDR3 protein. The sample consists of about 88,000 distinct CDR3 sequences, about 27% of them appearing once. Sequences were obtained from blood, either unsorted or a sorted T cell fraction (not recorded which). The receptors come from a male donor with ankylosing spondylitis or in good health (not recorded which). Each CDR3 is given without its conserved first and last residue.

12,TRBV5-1,ASSSGQYPTRTF
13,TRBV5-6,ASSILDRAYTEAF
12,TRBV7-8,ASSVRENYQPQH
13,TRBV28,ASSFIVGGDSPLH
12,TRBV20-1,SARIGTENTEAF
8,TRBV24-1,ATSAAEAF
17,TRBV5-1,ASSSASNLAGRHTDTQY
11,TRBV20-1,SAMGDRVYEQY
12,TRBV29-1,SVLQGGENEKLF
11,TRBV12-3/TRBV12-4,ASSLEDYNEQF